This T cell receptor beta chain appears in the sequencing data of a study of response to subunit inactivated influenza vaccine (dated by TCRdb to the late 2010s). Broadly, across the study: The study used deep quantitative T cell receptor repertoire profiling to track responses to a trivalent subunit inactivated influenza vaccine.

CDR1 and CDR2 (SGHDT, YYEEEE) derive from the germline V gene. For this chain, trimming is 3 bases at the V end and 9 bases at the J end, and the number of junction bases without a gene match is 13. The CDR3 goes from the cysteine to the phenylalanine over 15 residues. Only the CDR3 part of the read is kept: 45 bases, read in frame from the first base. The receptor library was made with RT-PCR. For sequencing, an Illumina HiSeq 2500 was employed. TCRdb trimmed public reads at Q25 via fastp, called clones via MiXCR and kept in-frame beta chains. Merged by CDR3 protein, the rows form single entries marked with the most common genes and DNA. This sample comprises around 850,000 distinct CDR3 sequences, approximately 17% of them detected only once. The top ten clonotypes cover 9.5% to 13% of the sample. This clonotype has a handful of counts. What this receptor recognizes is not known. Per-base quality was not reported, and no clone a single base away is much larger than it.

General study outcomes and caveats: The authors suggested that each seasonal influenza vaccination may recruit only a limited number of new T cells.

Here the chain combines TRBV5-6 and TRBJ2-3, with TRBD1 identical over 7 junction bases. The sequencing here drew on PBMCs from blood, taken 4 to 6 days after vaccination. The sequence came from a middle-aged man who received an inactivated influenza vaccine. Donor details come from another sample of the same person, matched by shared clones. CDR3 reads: CASSYRDRTTGTQYF. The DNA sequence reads TGTGCCAGCAGCTACCGGGACAGAACTACGGGGACGCAGTATTTT.